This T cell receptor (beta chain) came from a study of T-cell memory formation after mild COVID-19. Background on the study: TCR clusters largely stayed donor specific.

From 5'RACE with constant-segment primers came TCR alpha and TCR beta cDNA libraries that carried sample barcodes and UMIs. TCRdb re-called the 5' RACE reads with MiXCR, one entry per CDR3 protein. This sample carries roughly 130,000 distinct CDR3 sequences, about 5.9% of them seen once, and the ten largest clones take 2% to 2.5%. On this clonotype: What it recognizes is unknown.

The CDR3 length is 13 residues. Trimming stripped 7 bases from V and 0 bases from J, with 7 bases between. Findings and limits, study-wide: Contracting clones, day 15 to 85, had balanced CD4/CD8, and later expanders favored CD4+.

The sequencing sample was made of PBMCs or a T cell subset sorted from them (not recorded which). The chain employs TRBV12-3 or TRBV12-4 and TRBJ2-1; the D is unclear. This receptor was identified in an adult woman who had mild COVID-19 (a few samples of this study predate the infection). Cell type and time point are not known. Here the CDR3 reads CASTQSSYNEQFF. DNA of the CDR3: TGTGCCAGCACACAGAGCTCCTACAATGAGCAGTTCTTC.